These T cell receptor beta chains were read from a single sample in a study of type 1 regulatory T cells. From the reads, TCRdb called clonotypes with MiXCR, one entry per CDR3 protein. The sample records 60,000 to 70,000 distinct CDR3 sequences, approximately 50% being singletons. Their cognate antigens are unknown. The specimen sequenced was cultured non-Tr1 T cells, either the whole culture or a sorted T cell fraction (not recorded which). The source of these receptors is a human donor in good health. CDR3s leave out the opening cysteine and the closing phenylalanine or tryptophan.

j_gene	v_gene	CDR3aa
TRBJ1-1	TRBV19	ASSPPGTKNTEAF
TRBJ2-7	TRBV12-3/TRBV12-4	ASSSLGGANYEQY
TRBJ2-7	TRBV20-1	SARIAGSYEQY
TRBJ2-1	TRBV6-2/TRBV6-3	ASSYELGTRTTRSSYNEQF
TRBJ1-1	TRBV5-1	ASSMQGARGTEAF
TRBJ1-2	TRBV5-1	ASSPGAGGLGYT
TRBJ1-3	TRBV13	ASSRAEGTYGNTIY
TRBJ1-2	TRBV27	ASSLWGGDAGGYT
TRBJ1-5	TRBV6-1	ASRGRGRSGSNQPQH
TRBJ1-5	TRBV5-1	ASSLEVLGGQPQH
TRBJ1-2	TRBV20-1	SARVSSALVGYT
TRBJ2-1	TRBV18	ASSPGIYNEQF
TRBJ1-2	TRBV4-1	ASSQDDGPNYGYT
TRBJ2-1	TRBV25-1	ASSDSRFYNEQF
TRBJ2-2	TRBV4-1	ASSPRTEHNTGELF
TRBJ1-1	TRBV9	ASSESTRGGGGAAF
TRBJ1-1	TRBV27	ASSSRTGTEAF
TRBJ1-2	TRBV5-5	ASSSEGYYGYT
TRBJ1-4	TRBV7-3	ATRPRRVATNEKLF
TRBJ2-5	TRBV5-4	ASSPQGAVKETQY
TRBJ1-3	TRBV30	AWSVRKEGNTIY
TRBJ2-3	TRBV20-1	SASLTSWEDTQY
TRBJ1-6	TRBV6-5	ASSYSRGSSYNSPLH
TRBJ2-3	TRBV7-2	ASSLGGSADTQY
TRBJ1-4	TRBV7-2	ASSRESEKLF
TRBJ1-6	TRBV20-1	SARDQGELYNSPLH
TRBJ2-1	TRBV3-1	ASSQARGMGEQF
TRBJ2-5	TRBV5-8	ASSSARGPRETQY
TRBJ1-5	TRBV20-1	SAPGRNQPQH
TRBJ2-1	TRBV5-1	ASSLEQGWNEQF
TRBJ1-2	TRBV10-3	AITSGVGKSLNYGYT
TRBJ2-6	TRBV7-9	ASSYGGLGGANVLT
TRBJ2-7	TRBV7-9	ASSSGGGAYEQY
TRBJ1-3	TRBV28	ASSSHFGGASGNTIY
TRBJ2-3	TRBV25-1	ASSESSRTDTQY
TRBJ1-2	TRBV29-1	SVGVPGGYGYT